The 12 T cell receptor beta chains given below trace back to one sample, sequenced in a study of T-cell reconstitution after alpha-beta-depleted transplantation in children. A library of TCRbeta sequences, prepared with unique molecular identifiers, was generated. One entry per CDR3 protein results from TCRdb running MiXCR on the PCR reads. Here the sample spans approximately 400,000 distinct CDR3 sequences, around 9.9% being singletons. This specimen was PBMCs from the stem cell graft donor, taken from the stem cell graft. The receptors shown here come from a human donor who donated a stem cell graft to a child with acute myeloid leukemia.

This clonotype turned up a few times. The rearrangement links TRBV5-1 to TRBJ2-1; the match to TRBD2 covers 9 bases. V trimming: 0 bases; J trimming: 3 bases; junction bases outside the gene matches: 7. The CDR3 runs to 17 residues. Germline values: CDR1 SGHRS, CDR2 YFSETQ. CDR3 amino acids: CASSLAGGGAGYNEQFF. The CDR3 bases are TGCGCCAGCAGCTTGGCGGGCGGGGGGGCCGGCTACAATGAGCAGTTCTTC. The whole variable domain, remainder taken from reference TRBV5-1 and TRBJ2-1, is KAGVTQTPRYLIKTRGQQVTLSCSPISGHRSVSWYQQTPGQGLQFLFEYFSETQRNKGNFPGRFSGRQFSNSRSEMNVSTLELGDSALYLCASSLAGGGAGYNEQFFGPGTRLTVL.

The rearrangement joins TRBV27 to TRBJ2-6; 7 nucleotides align to TRBD1. The germline V gene encodes CDR1 MNHEY and CDR2 SMNVEV (reference sequence). The CDR3 is 18 amino acids. V was clipped by 3 bases and J by 0 bases; unmatched bases: 8. CDR3 in DNA: TGTGCCAGCAGTTTCTTCGGACAGGTACACTCTGGGGCCAACGTCCTGACTTTC. Translated: CASSFFGQVHSGANVLTF.

V gene TRBV12-3 or TRBV12-4 combines with J gene TRBJ2-1; 9 bases align to TRBD1. V lost 5 bases, J lost 7 bases, and 9 bases stayed unmatched. The CDR3 loop spans 15 amino acids. CDR3 protein: CASSPGTGGLNEQFF. The CDR3 DNA sequence: TGTGCCAGCAGTCCCGGTACAGGGGGCTTAAATGAGCAGTTCTTC.

This clonotype was seen a handful of times. The chain has TRBV20-1 and TRBJ2-5; D is ambiguous. The V end lost 1 base, the J end lost 5 bases, and 8 bases lay between the germline ends. CDR3 length: 12 amino acids. Looked up from germline, CDR1 is DFQATT and CDR2 is SNEGSKA (reference sequence). The CDR3 here is CSARGIAETQYF. CDR3 DNA: TGCAGTGCTAGAGGTATTGCGGAGACCCAGTACTTC.

Ten or more counts support this clonotype. This chain connects TRBV29-1 to TRBJ2-1, with 8 bases matching TRBD2. CDR1 SQVTM and CDR2 ANQGSEA come from the germline V gene. After removal of 6 bases from V and 2 bases from J, the junction contained 6 bases not matched to a gene. The CDR3 has 14 residues. CDR3 amino acids: CSVESGRTYNEQFF. The CDR3 DNA reads TGCAGCGTGGAAAGCGGGAGAACCTACAATGAGCAGTTCTTC.

In its sample, this clonotype was seen a few times. V usage is TRBV7-2 and J usage is TRBJ2-3; D is possibly TRBD2 (7 bases). Trimming cost V 5 bases and J 2 bases, with 17 bases left between them. The CDR3 loop spans 16 amino acids. Germline lookup yields CDR1 SGHTA and CDR2 FQGNSA. The CDR3 loop is CASSLVGGPTTDTQYF. The CDR3 bases are TGTGCCAGCAGCCTGGTCGGGGGGCCAACCACAGATACGCAGTATTTT.

The table lists this clonotype with a few counts. The rearrangement uses TRBV4-3 and TRBJ2-7; TRBD2 matches 8 bases. Losses at the gene ends were 0 bases for V and 3 bases for J; bases not matched to a gene: 7. The germline CDR1 and CDR2 sequences are LGHNA and YSLEER. The CDR3 is 16 residues long. The CDR3 sequence is CASSQEGSGNFYEQYF. The CDR3 bases are TGCGCCAGCAGCCAAGAAGGTAGCGGGAACTTCTACGAGCAGTACTTC.

This clonotype was observed at least ten times. J is TRBJ2-7 and V is TRBV6-1; D may be TRBD1 or TRBD2 (7 bases each). Germline CDR1 MNHNS, CDR2 SASEGT. The CDR3 consists of 16 residues. The V gene lost 2 bases and the J gene lost 0 bases, with 14 bases spanning the gap. The CDR3 is CASSEREGAGSYEQYV. CDR3 in DNA: TGTGCCAGCAGTGAAAGGGAGGGGGCCGGCTCCTACGAGCAGTACGTC.

The chain links TRBV29-1 to TRBJ2-1, with D tentatively TRBD2 (6 bases). Germline V gives CDR1 SQVTM, CDR2 ANQGSEA. Trimming cost V 6 bases and J 8 bases, with 23 bases left between them. The CDR3 is made up of 15 amino acids. As DNA, the CDR3 is TGCAGCGTCCCTATAGCGGAACTAGCAAGTCATGAGCAGTTCTTC. Translating it yields CSVPIAELASHEQFF.

The V call is TRBV27, the J call TRBJ2-1; possibly TRBD1 for D (5 bases). The ends were cut back, 6 bases at V and 14 bases at J, with 32 bases in the middle. The CDR3 is 17 residues long. Germline CDR1 reads MNHEY; CDR2 reads SMNVEV (reference sequence). CDR3 DNA sequence: TGTGCCAGCAGCGACGCCCGCTCGAACTACCTTGGTAGGGGTGAGTTCTTC. Translation: CASSDARSNYLGRGEFF.

This clonotype has just a few counts. The rearrangement uses TRBV20-1 and TRBJ1-5; no firm D call. Germline loops: CDR1 DFQATT, CDR2 SNEGSKA (reference sequence). This CDR3 region has 12 residues. V was shortened by 6 bases and J by 0 bases, with 6 bases between the two germline ends. This CDR3 reads CSATSSNQPQHF. The CDR3 bases are TGCAGTGCCACCTCTAGCAATCAGCCCCAGCATTTT.

The chain carries TRBV6-2 or TRBV6-3 and TRBJ2-6; maybe TRBD1 (6 bases). The V gene lost 4 bases and the J gene lost 0 bases, with 22 bases spanning the gap. Germline V CDR1 and CDR2: MNHEY, SVGEGT. The CDR3 is 20 amino acids. The CDR3 loop reads CASSFTWTAGFTSGANVLTF. For the CDR3, the DNA is TGTGCCAGCAGTTTCACCTGGACAGCCGGCTTCACCTCTGGGGCCAACGTCCTGACTTTC.